This T cell receptor (beta chain) was observed in a study of response to subunit inactivated influenza vaccine. Study-wide points: It was suggested by the authors that few new T cells are recruited by each seasonal influenza vaccination.

In TCRdb, the RT-PCR reads were re-called with MiXCR into one record per CDR3 protein. The sample has around 540,000 distinct CDR3 sequences; about 11% are singletons. The CDR3 extends over 14 amino acids. V trimming: 0 bases; J trimming: 5 bases; junction bases outside the gene matches: 5. The germline CDR1 and CDR2 sequences are SGHRS and YFSETQ. This clonotype was observed a handful of times. The antigen remains unidentified. The chain is built from TRBV5-1 and TRBJ2-7; TRBD1 matches 7 bases. The specimen was PBMCs from blood, collected on the day of vaccination. This TCR came from a man in his fifties who received an inactivated influenza vaccine. The CDR3 nucleotides are TGCGCCAGCAGCTTGGGCCAGGGGGATGACGAGCAGTACGTC. Protein product: CASSLGQGDDEQYV.